This TCR beta chain was recorded in a study of chemoradiotherapy in HPV16-positive cancers. Sequenced by immunoSEQ multiplex PCR; TCRdb stores in-frame clones only, minus some. The profile shows about 27,000 clones, over 85% of them singletons. Repeated repertoire sampling spanned the course of chemoradiotherapy. V shed 7 bases and J shed 4 bases, with 10 bases lying between them. There are 13 residues in the CDR3. Germline assignment: CDR1 SNHLY and CDR2 FYNNEI. In its sample, this clone was seen a few times. The sample in question was blood, obtained from a patient who underwent chemoradiotherapy. The chain joins TRBV2 to TRBJ2-2, with a weak D call TRBD1 (5 bases). This TCR was sampled from a human donor with HPV-associated anogenital cancer. The DNA for the CDR3 is TGTGCCAGCACTACCCAGGGCACCGGGGAGCTGTTTTTT. Its translation is CASTTQGTGELFF.